This passage covers 7 T cell receptor beta chains from one sample sequenced in a study of Ad26.COV2.S vaccination and SARS-CoV-2 variants. The protocol was immunoSEQ multiplex PCR, while the TCRdb copy is restricted to in-frame clones and leaves out a portion. The sample has 430,000 or so clones, over 75% seen once. The treatment is: over 15 received Ad26.COV2.S at low or high dose, single or two shots; five or six received placebo; per-sample allocation not given. Samples came from day 63 after the first vaccine or placebo injection. The specimen was peripheral blood, collected in a trial of Ad26.COV2.S vaccine versus placebo. These receptors all come from a person aged 18-65 years who received the Ad26.COV2.S COVID-19 vaccine or a placebo.

The chain recombines TRBV4-1 with TRBJ1-2, with TRBD1 matching 9 bases. The CDR3 loop spans 16 amino acids. Germline trimming cut 3 bases from V and 6 bases from J; bases unmatched to any gene: 11. Germline CDR1 and CDR2: MGHRA and YSYEKL. Here the CDR3 DNA reads TGCGCCAGCAGCCAGTTACCGGGACAGGGTTTTAATGGCTACACCTTC. Protein sequence: CASSQLPGQGFNGYTF.

This sequence joins TRBV7-9 and TRBJ1-1; no firm D call. This CDR3 is 13 amino acids long. Trimming left V 1 base short and J 0 bases short, with 3 bases between. CDR1 is SEHNR, CDR2 FQNEAQ, per germline (reference sequence). The CDR3 DNA follows: TGTGCCAGCAGCTTAGTAGTGAACACTGAAGCTTTCTTT. It translates to CASSLVVNTEAFF.

The rearrangement joins TRBV7-8 to TRBJ1-5, with a possible D match to TRBD1 (5 bases). Trimming cost V 3 bases and J 6 bases, with 15 bases left between them. Germline loops: CDR1 SGHVS, CDR2 FQNEAQ. This CDR3 spans 15 amino acids. The chain's CDR3 is CASSFTIQGSQPQHF. In nucleotides, the CDR3 is TGTGCCAGCAGCTTTACGATCCAGGGCAGTCAGCCCCAGCATTTT.

The chain recombines TRBV18 with TRBJ1-5, with D unresolved. Germline CDR1 and CDR2: KGHSH and LQKENI. The CDR3 is 17 amino acids. V lost 0 bases and J lost 0, with 12 bases in between. In nucleotides, the CDR3 is TGTGCCAGCTCACCACCTTGGGTTGAATATAGCAATCAGCCCCAGCATTTT. Translation gives CASSPPWVEYSNQPQHF.

V usage is TRBV3-1 (or the pseudogene TRBV3-2) and J usage is TRBJ1-1; no definite D call. The CDR3 has 16 amino acids. With 0 bases removed from V and 1 base from J, the gap between germline ends came to 12 bases. Looked up from germline, CDR1 is LGHDT and CDR2 is YNNKEL (reference sequence). The CDR3 DNA reads as TGTGCCAGCAGCCAAGATCACGAGGCCCCGAACACTGAAGCTTTCTTT. Translated, it gives CASSQDHEAPNTEAFF.

This chain connects TRBV20-1 to TRBJ2-5; D remains ambiguous. The CDR3 extends over 11 amino acids. The V gene's germline CDR1 is DFQATT and CDR2 SNEGSKA (reference sequence). V was cut by 3 bases and J by 10 bases, with 12 bases left in between. CDR3 residues: CSASSPEVQYF. DNA for the CDR3: TGCAGTGCTAGTTCCCCCGAGGTCCAGTACTTC.

The chain couples TRBV25-1 to TRBJ1-1; tentatively, D is TRBD1 (6 bases). The germline V gene has CDR1 MGHDK and CDR2 SYGVNS. V dropped 7 bases and J dropped 3 bases, with 12 bases sitting between them. The CDR3 is made up of 13 amino acids. The CDR3: CASTSGVDTEAFF. CDR3 bases: TGTGCCAGCACCTCAGGGGTAGACACTGAAGCTTTCTTT.